A single sample is the source of the 22 T cell receptor beta chains below, sequenced in a study of PD-1 blockade in classical Hodgkin lymphoma. The time point is: cycle 4 day 1 (C4D1), after five to seven weeks of nivolumab. Brentuximab vedotin exposure varied among the patients, all of whom had relapsed after autologous stem cell transplantation. TCRdb's copy holds only in-frame clones and misses some; the assay was immunoSEQ multiplex PCR. This table has 20,000 to 25,000 clones, roughly 77% appearing once. The source was peripheral blood mononuclear cells (PBMCs), collected before the fourth cycle of nivolumab. The receptors originated from a human donor with classical Hodgkin lymphoma.

The chain combines TRBV7-2 with TRBJ1-2, with a tentative D call TRBD1 (5 bases). Trimming left V 4 bases short and J 1 base short, with 19 bases between. The CDR3 consists of 17 residues. Germline loops: CDR1 SGHTA, CDR2 FQGNSA. CDR3 loop: CASSSHSRQIVNYGYTF. The DNA for the CDR3 is TGTGCCAGCAGCTCCCATTCAAGACAGATAGTTAACTATGGCTACACCTTC.

The chain is built from TRBV19 and TRBJ2-7, with D perhaps matching TRBD2 (5 bases). Trimming stripped 5 bases from V and 1 base from J, with 9 bases between. The CDR3 runs to 13 residues. Per the germline V gene, CDR1 is LNHDA and CDR2 is SQIVND (reference sequence). CDR3 amino acids: CASSRGISYEQYF. The CDR3 DNA is TGTGCCAGTAGTCGAGGGATTTCCTACGAGCAGTACTTC.

V usage is TRBV2 and J usage is TRBJ1-4, with TRBD1 as a possible D gene (5 bases). Trimming removed 2 bases at V and 11 bases at J, with 15 bases between. From germline, CDR1 is SNHLY and CDR2 FYNNEI. The CDR3 runs to 14 residues. In DNA form, the CDR3 reads TGTGCCAGCAGTGAATCTCAGGGTTACCGCAAACTGTTTTTT. As protein: CASSESQGYRKLFF.

The chain carries TRBV4-1 and TRBJ1-6; maybe TRBD1 (5 bases). The CDR3 extends over 14 amino acids. Looked up from germline, CDR1 is MGHRA and CDR2 is YSYEKL. The V and J ends lost 5 bases and 7 bases respectively, with 12 bases between them. The CDR3 bases are TGCGCCAGCAGCGCGGGACGGGAGAATTCACCCCTCCACTTT. This sequence encodes CASSAGRENSPLHF.

V gene TRBV9 combines with J gene TRBJ1-2, with 11 bases matching TRBD1. This CDR3 spans 15 amino acids. J lost 3 bases, V lost 4 bases, and 5 bases had no gene match. Germline CDR1 and CDR2: SGDLS and YYNGEE. The CDR3 loop is CASSTRDRGYYGYTF. CDR3 nucleotides: TGTGCCAGCAGCACCCGGGACAGGGGGTACTATGGCTACACCTTC.

The chain joins TRBV30 to TRBJ1-4; the D gene is possibly TRBD1 (5 bases). Germline V CDR1 and CDR2: GTSNPN, SVGIG (reference sequence). CDR3 size: 13 residues. V was cut by 5 bases and J by 8 bases, with 15 bases left in between. The CDR3 protein is CAWSNGAREKLFF. Here the CDR3 DNA reads TGTGCCTGGTCGAATGGGGCGAGGGAAAAACTGTTTTTT.

This chain uses TRBV12-5 with TRBJ2-2; D not resolved. Trimming cost V 3 bases and J 2 bases, with 4 bases left between them. Germline CDR1 and CDR2: LGHNT and FRNRAP. CDR3 size: 13 residues. CDR3 in DNA: TGTGCTAGTGGTTTCACTAACACCGGGGAGCTGTTTTTT. Encoded protein: CASGFTNTGELFF.

V usage is TRBV6-5 and J usage is TRBJ2-7; D unresolved. The CDR3 sequence is 11 residues long. CDR1 MNHEY and CDR2 SVGAGI come from the germline V gene. Trimming took 6 bases from V and 4 from J, leaving 7 bases between them. As DNA, the CDR3 is TGTGCCAGCAGGGCCCGTTACGAGCAGTACTTC. As protein: CASRARYEQYF.

The chain employs TRBV6-5 and TRBJ2-5, with 7 positions matching TRBD1. The CDR3 covers 14 residues. V lost 2 bases, J lost 5 bases, and 5 bases stayed unmatched. The V gene's germline CDR1 is MNHEY and CDR2 SVGAGI. In DNA form, the CDR3 reads TGTGCCAGCAGTTACAGGGGGCAGTGGGAGACCCAGTACTTC. It codes for CASSYRGQWETQYF.

The chain couples TRBV7-9 to TRBJ2-7, with TRBD2 identical over 9 bases. The CDR3 covers 15 residues. V lost 5 bases and J lost 3; bases outside the gene matches: 8. Germline V gene lookup returns CDR1 SEHNR and CDR2 FQNEAQ (reference sequence). CDR3 nucleotide sequence: TGTGCCAGCAGCCTGGCGGGACTAGCTTTCTACGAGCAGTACTTC. This sequence encodes CASSLAGLAFYEQYF.

CDR3 bases: TGTGCCAGCAGTCAAGGGACTAGCGGGAAGCATGAGCAGTTCTTC. Translated: CASSQGTSGKHEQFF. This chain links TRBV27 with TRBJ2-1; 13 bases line up with TRBD2. The trim removed 5 bases at V and 8 bases at J, leaving 6 bases unmatched. The CDR3 is 15 amino acids. From germline, CDR1 is MNHEY and CDR2 SMNVEV (reference sequence).

The chain joins TRBV18 to TRBJ2-5; 14 bases line up with TRBD2. The CDR3 runs 16 residues. Germline lookup yields CDR1 KGHSH and CDR2 LQKENI. V lost 3 bases and J lost 5; bases outside the gene matches: 5. This chain's CDR3 is CASSPEGLAGVETQYF. The DNA for the CDR3 is TGTGCCAGCTCACCGGAGGGACTAGCGGGGGTTGAGACCCAGTACTTC. The complete variable domain, with remaining parts taken from reference TRBV18 and TRBJ2-5, reads NAGVMQNPRHLVRRRGQEARLRCSPMKGHSHVYWYRQLPEEGLKFMVYLQKENIIDESGMPKERFSAEFPKEGPSILRIQQVVRGDSAAYFCASSPEGLAGVETQYFGPGTRLLVL.

The rearrangement links TRBV5-6 to TRBJ2-3; TRBD1 aligns across 8 bases. The CDR3 has 13 residues. With V trimmed by 3 bases and J by 8 bases, 5 bases remained unmatched. Germline V gene lookup returns CDR1 SGHDT and CDR2 YYEEEE. The DNA of the CDR3 is TGTGCCAGCAGCTCCCAAACAGGGGGTACGCAGTATTTT. Protein sequence: CASSSQTGGTQYF.

V gene TRBV12-5 combines with J gene TRBJ2-7, with D uncertain. Trimming left V 6 bases short and J 2 bases short, with 17 bases between. This CDR3 contains 15 residues. Germline CDR1 and CDR2: LGHNT and FRNRAP. This CDR3 reads CASGIADLPPYEQYF. For the CDR3, the DNA is TGTGCTAGTGGGATCGCGGACCTTCCCCCCTACGAGCAGTACTTC.

The chain is built from TRBV5-8 and TRBJ2-7, with 8 bases that match TRBD1. The CDR3 covers 13 residues. Germline CDR1 SGHTS, CDR2 YDEGEE. V shed 3 bases and J 5 bases; nucleotides not matched to a gene: 4. CDR3 loop: CASSYRTGHEQYF. The CDR3 bases are TGTGCCAGCAGCTATCGGACAGGGCACGAGCAGTACTTC.

The gene calls are TRBV4-1 and TRBJ2-7, with 9 bases identical to TRBD1. Germline V gives CDR1 MGHRA, CDR2 YSYEKL. V lost 0 bases and J lost 2; bases outside the gene matches: 5. The CDR3 is 16 residues long. The CDR3 nucleotides read TGCGCCAGCAGCCAAGATCCAACAGGGGGCGCCTACGAGCAGTACTTC. This translates into CASSQDPTGGAYEQYF.

This chain links TRBV5-1 with TRBJ2-1; 8 bases fit TRBD1. J lost 2 bases, V lost 0 bases, and 7 bases had no gene match. Per the germline V gene, CDR1 is SGHRS and CDR2 is YFSETQ. CDR3 length equals 17 residues. The CDR3 region has the DNA TGCGCCAGCAGCTTGGCAAGAGGGACAGGCACCTACAATGAGCAGTTCTTC. It is translated as CASSLARGTGTYNEQFF.

The chain recombines TRBV5-5 with TRBJ2-2, with 12 positions matching TRBD2. This CDR3 region has 16 residues. Germline CDR1 and CDR2: SGHKS and YYEKEE (reference sequence). After removal of 4 bases from V and 5 bases from J, the junction contained 6 bases not matched to a gene. CDR3 residues: CASSRTSGGFTGELFF. DNA of the CDR3: TGTGCCAGCAGCCGTACTAGCGGGGGGTTTACCGGGGAGCTGTTTTTT.

This clone was counted once. The J gene is TRBJ1-3, the V gene TRBV6-5; D gene ambiguous. The CDR3 totals 14 residues. CDR1 MNHEY and CDR2 SVGAGI come from the germline V gene. The V and J ends lost 0 bases and 4 bases respectively, with 7 bases between them. In DNA, the CDR3 is TGTGCCAGCAGTTACTCGAAGGAAGGAAACACCATATATTTT. Translated, it gives CASSYSKEGNTIYF.

The rearrangement joins TRBV10-3 to TRBJ2-3, with TRBD2 matching over 7 bases. Per the germline V gene, CDR1 is ENHRY and CDR2 is SYGVKD. This CDR3 comprises 16 residues. J gave up 0 bases and V 4 bases, and 7 bases lay outside the gene matches. CDR3 coding DNA: TGTGCCATCAGTGCCTCCTATAGCGGGAGCACAGATACGCAGTATTTT. Amino acids: CAISASYSGSTDTQYF.

V is TRBV28 and J is TRBJ1-1; no firm D call. Germline V gives CDR1 MDHEN, CDR2 SYDVKM. The length of the CDR3 is 14 residues. The V and J ends lost 3 bases and 11 bases respectively, with 19 bases between them. This CDR3 is CASSFPGLERVAFF. The CDR3 DNA reads as TGTGCCAGCAGTTTTCCCGGACTGGAGAGGGTGGCTTTCTTT.

The count of this clone is one. The chain's CDR3 is CASSTFGQDHHQETQYF. CDR3 nucleotides: TGTGCCAGTAGTACTTTCGGACAGGATCACCACCAAGAGACCCAGTACTTC. The chain employs TRBV19 and TRBJ2-5, with 7 bases lining up with TRBD1. Germline lookup yields CDR1 LNHDA and CDR2 SQIVND (reference sequence). There are 17 residues in the CDR3. V dropped 4 bases and J dropped 0; count of bases not matched to a gene: 11.